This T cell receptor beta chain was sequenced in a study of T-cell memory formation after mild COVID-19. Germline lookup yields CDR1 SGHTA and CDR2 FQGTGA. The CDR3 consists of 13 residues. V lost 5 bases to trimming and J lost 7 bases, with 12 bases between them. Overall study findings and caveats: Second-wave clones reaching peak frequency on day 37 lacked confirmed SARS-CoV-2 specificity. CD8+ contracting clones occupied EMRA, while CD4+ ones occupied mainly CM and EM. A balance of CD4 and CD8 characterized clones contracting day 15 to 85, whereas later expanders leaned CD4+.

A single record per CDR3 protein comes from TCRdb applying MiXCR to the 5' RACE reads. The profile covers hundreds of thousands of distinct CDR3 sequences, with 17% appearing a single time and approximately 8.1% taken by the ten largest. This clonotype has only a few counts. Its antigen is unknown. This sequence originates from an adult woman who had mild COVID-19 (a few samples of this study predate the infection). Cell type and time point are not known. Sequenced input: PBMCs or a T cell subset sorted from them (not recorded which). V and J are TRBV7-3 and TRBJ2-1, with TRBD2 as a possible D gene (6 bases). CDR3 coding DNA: TGTGCCAGCAGCCCCGGGCGGGAAAATGAGCAGTTCTTC. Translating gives CASSPGRENEQFF.